This entry lists 14 T cell receptor beta chains sequenced from one sample in a study of blood T cell repertoires in COVID-19. Assay used: immunoSEQ multiplex PCR; TCRdb lists only in-frame clones, some missing. The sample has around 100,000 clones; 80% to 95% are singletons. The sample comprised peripheral blood. The receptors here all came from a human donor with active COVID-19. The donor label of this sample is uncertain.

The gene calls are TRBV5-4 and TRBJ2-7, with 7 bases lining up with TRBD2. Germline V gives CDR1 SGHNT, CDR2 YYREEE (reference sequence). The CDR3 spans 13 residues. The CDR3 here is CVVGSSGSYEQYF. The CDR3 nucleotides read TGTGTCGTGGGGTCTAGCGGATCCTACGAGCAGTACTTC. Full variable domain (outside the CDR3, taken from reference TRBV5-4 and TRBJ2-7): ETGVTQSPTHLIKTRGQQVTLRCSSQSGHNTVSWYQQALGQGPQFIFQYYREEENGRGNFPPRFSGLQFPNYSSELNVNALELDDSALYLCVVGSSGSYEQYFGPGTRLTVT.

Here the CDR3 reads CSASARPNEQFF. The CDR3 coding sequence is TGCAGTGCTAGTGCTAGACCCAATGAGCAGTTCTTC. This sequence joins TRBV20-1 and TRBJ2-1; the D is unclear. CDR3 length equals 12 residues. Trimming shortened V by 3 bases and J by 6 bases, and 9 bases separated the two germline ends. Looked up from germline, CDR1 is DFQATT and CDR2 is SNEGSKA (reference sequence).

The rearrangement uses TRBV28 and TRBJ2-3; 8 bases are a match to TRBD2. J lost 5 bases, V lost 8 bases, and 12 bases had no gene match. Germline V gene lookup returns CDR1 MDHEN and CDR2 SYDVKM. The CDR3 contains 15 residues. CDR3 sequence: CASQTSDRTGDTQYF. CDR3 bases: TGTGCCAGCCAGACTAGCGACCGAACGGGAGATACGCAGTATTTT.

The V and J genes are TRBV6-1 and TRBJ1-3; 7 nucleotides line up with TRBD1. CDR1 and CDR2 from the germline V gene are MNHNS and SASEGT. The CDR3 runs to 14 residues. Trimming cost V 1 base and J 3 bases; bases outside gene matches: 0. In DNA form, the CDR3 reads TGTGCCAGCAGTGAAGACAGGGGTGGAAACACCATATATTTT. Amino acid sequence: CASSEDRGGNTIYF.

The V call is TRBV7-9, the J call TRBJ2-7; 12 nucleotides align to TRBD1. V dropped 5 bases and J dropped 3; count of bases not matched to a gene: 17. The CDR3 runs 19 residues. The germline gives CDR1 SEHNR, CDR2 FQNEAQ (reference sequence). CDR3 in DNA: TGTGCCAGCAGCCCCCCGGGACAGGGGGCGAGAGGGGACAACTACGAGCAGTACTTC. The encoded protein is CASSPPGQGARGDNYEQYF.

The chain is built from TRBV25-1 and TRBJ1-6; weak D call: TRBD1 (5 bases). The V gene lost 8 bases and the J gene lost 0 bases, with 11 bases spanning the gap. Germline CDR1 is MGHDK and CDR2 is SYGVNS. The CDR3 consists of 15 residues. The CDR3 nucleotides read TGTGCCAGCGGCAGGGTGGGCTCCTATAATTCACCCCTCCACTTT. Residues: CASGRVGSYNSPLHF.

The chain employs TRBV5-1 and TRBJ2-5; D gene unclear. The CDR3 covers 16 residues. The germline V gene has CDR1 SGHRS and CDR2 YFSETQ. Trimming took off 3 bases at V and 4 bases at J, with 19 bases between the two ends. The DNA of the CDR3 is TGCGCCAGCAGCTCCACAATGGGCTCAGGCCCAGAGACCCAGTACTTC. This sequence encodes CASSSTMGSGPETQYF. The full variable domain, rest sourced from reference TRBV5-1 and TRBJ2-5, is KAGVTQTPRYLIKTRGQQVTLSCSPISGHRSVSWYQQTPGQGLQFLFEYFSETQRNKGNFPGRFSGRQFSNSRSEMNVSTLELGDSALYLCASSSTMGSGPETQYFGPGTRLLVL.

The J gene is TRBJ2-3, the V gene TRBV5-1, with 10 nucleotides matching TRBD2. Germline CDR1 and CDR2: SGHRS and YFSETQ. The V and J ends lost 4 bases and 2 bases, in that order; junction bases with no gene match: 16. This CDR3 has 19 amino acids. This chain's CDR3 is CASSILAGRLSPNTDTQYF. The CDR3 DNA is TGCGCCAGCAGCATACTAGCGGGGAGACTGTCCCCGAACACAGATACGCAGTATTTT.

The rearrangement links TRBV6-6 to TRBJ1-1; D may be TRBD1 (5 bases). CDR3 length: 12 amino acids. Germline lookup yields CDR1 MNHNY and CDR2 SVGAGI (reference sequence). Trimming pared 2 bases from V and 7 bases from J, leaving 8 bases between. This CDR3 is CASSYDSFEAFF. As DNA, the CDR3 is TGTGCCAGCAGTTACGACAGCTTTGAAGCTTTCTTT.

This clone was seen just once. The rearrangement joins TRBV6-1 to TRBJ2-7; D is perhaps TRBD2 (6 bases). V lost 2 bases to trimming and J lost 7 bases, with 6 bases between them. CDR3 length equals 11 residues. Germline assignment: CDR1 MNHNS and CDR2 SASEGT. The chain's CDR3 is CASSERGEQYF. CDR3 bases: TGTGCCAGCAGTGAACGGGGGGAGCAGTACTTC.

The chain uses TRBV29-1 and TRBJ1-1; 7 bases are shared with TRBD1. The CDR3 is made up of 13 amino acids. CDR1 SQVTM and CDR2 ANQGSEA come from the germline V gene. V shed 6 bases, J shed 2 bases, and the junction held 6 bases outside the gene matches. The CDR3 protein is CSVGQRLNTEAFF. CDR3 DNA: TGCAGCGTGGGACAGCGCCTTAACACTGAAGCTTTCTTT. Full variable domain (rest looked up from reference TRBV29-1 and TRBJ1-1): SAVISQKPSRDICQRGTSLTIQCQVDSQVTMMFWYRQQPGQSLTLIATANQGSEATYESGFVIDKFPISRPNLTFSTLTVSNMSPEDSSIYLCSVGQRLNTEAFFGQGTRLTVV.

This clone was counted once. The J gene is TRBJ1-2, the V gene TRBV4-1; D gene uncertain. The CDR3 loop spans 13 amino acids. The germline gives CDR1 MGHRA, CDR2 YSYEKL. The V end lost 7 bases, the J end lost 4 bases, and 13 bases lay between the germline ends. The CDR3: CASTPLGFYGYTF. The CDR3 DNA reads TGCGCCAGCACTCCCCTGGGCTTCTATGGCTACACCTTC.

This sequence joins TRBV5-6 and TRBJ1-5; D uncertain. Between the trimmed V and J ends, which lost 0 bases and 9 bases, there was a span of 10 bases. The V gene's germline CDR1 is SGHDT and CDR2 YYEEEE. CDR3 size: 13 residues. CDR3 in amino acids: CASSLGHQRPQHF. The CDR3 coding sequence is TGTGCCAGCAGCTTGGGACACCAGAGGCCCCAGCATTTT.

The genes are TRBV3-1 (or the pseudogene TRBV3-2) and TRBJ1-3; D not certain. The V end lost 2 bases, the J end lost 2 bases, and 10 bases lay between the germline ends. CDR1 is LGHDT, CDR2 YNNKEL, per germline (reference sequence). The CDR3 sequence is 15 residues long. DNA of the CDR3: TGTGCCAGCAGCCAATGGCCCCCGACTGGAAACACCATATATTTT. Residues: CASSQWPPTGNTIYF.